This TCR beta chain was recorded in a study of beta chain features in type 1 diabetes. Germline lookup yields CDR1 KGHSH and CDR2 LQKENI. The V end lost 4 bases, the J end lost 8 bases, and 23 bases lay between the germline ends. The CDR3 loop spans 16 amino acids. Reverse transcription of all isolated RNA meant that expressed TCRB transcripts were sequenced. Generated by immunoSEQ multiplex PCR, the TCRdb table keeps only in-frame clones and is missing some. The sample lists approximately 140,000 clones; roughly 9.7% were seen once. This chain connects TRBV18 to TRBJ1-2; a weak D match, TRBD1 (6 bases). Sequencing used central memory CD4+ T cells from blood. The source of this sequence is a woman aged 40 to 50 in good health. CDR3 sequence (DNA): TGTGCCAGCTCACGAGACCCGACAGGATCGGGTTTAGGCTACACCTTC. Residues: CASSRDPTGSGLGYTF.